Sequencing of this TCR beta chain was carried out in a study of beta chain features in type 1 diabetes. Across the study: There was similarity between patients and healthy donors in age, gender and cell yields. Sorted cells from all samples, numbering about 99,000,000, were examined.

Reverse transcription of all isolated RNA meant that expressed TCRB transcripts were sequenced. Profiled with immunoSEQ multiplex PCR; TCRdb holds only in-frame clones, not every one. The table lists more than 300,000 clones, around 7.6% of them singletons. V lost 0 bases and J 4 bases, leaving 7 bases between the germline ends. Per germline, CDR1 SGHTA and CDR2 FQGTGA. The CDR3 contains 13 residues. The source of this sequence is a woman between 18 and 29 years old in good health. The chain links TRBV7-3 to TRBJ2-7; no firm D call. Specimen: central memory CD4+ T cells from blood. CDR3 DNA sequence: TGTGCCAGCAGCTTAACGGAAGGATACGAGCAGTACTTC. Translating it yields CASSLTEGYEQYF.